The entry below describes one T cell receptor (beta chain). Antigen: not known. The draw of peripheral blood yielded approximately 10 milliliters from each donor. The CDR3 has 15 amino acids. CDR1 and CDR2 from the germline V gene are LGHNA and YSLEER. Deletions cut 1 base from V and 6 bases from J, with 15 bases between. PCR was performed a second time for about 7 to 11 cycles using a sample-barcoded 5' primer and a J-beta primer mix. Each sample provided no less than 2.5 million CDR3-containing paired-end reads. TCRdb fed the 5' RACE reads into MiXCR, producing one record per CDR3 protein. The sample has under 2,000,000 distinct CDR3 sequences; 49% are singletons. The data belong to a study of blood T cells in healthy people across ages. Findings and caveats of the study: Older age coincided with a roughly linear decline in TCR beta diversity per million T cells. Researchers said unsorted PBMCs prevented a conclusive naive versus antigen-experienced comparison.

The source material was blood. This TCR came from a woman in her 40s in good health. This rearrangement joins TRBV4-3 to TRBJ1-2; no clear D gene. In DNA, the CDR3 is TGCGCCAGCAGCCAAGTCGTCGGCAACAGACATGGCTACACCTTC. Its translation: CASSQVVGNRHGYTF.